This is a list of T cell receptor beta chains from one sample in a study of T-cell reconstitution after alpha-beta-depleted transplantation in children. TCRdb reprocessed the PCR reads via MiXCR and lists one record per CDR3 protein. The table has roughly 500,000 distinct CDR3 sequences, approximately 32% seen once. Sequences were derived from PBMCs from the stem cell graft donor, sampled from the stem cell graft. These receptors all come from a human donor who donated a stem cell graft to a child with aplastic anemia. CDR3s include the opening cysteine and the closing phenylalanine or tryptophan. Fields, in order: D gene, V gene, clone size, J gene, CDR3 protein, CDR3 DNA. D genes are given only for firm matches. Only part of the rows carry a size: once, few, many, or a class if the clone is expanded.

.	TRBV12-3/TRBV12-4	few	TRBJ1-5	CASSGPNFGPGNQPQHF	TGTGCCAGCAGTGGGCCCAATTTCGGTCCGGGCAATCAGCCCCAGCATTTT
TRBD2	TRBV20-1	.	TRBJ2-7	CSAPLAGGPYEQYF	TGCAGTGCACCCCTAGCGGGAGGGCCCTACGAGCAGTACTTC
TRBD1	TRBV5-1	few	TRBJ2-3	CASALTGRGTDTQYF	TGCGCCAGCGCCTTGACAGGGAGAGGCACAGATACGCAGTATTTT
.	TRBV24-1	few	TRBJ1-5	CATSGSAVQAQHF	TGTGCCACCAGTGGGAGCGCGGTTCAGGCCCAGCATTTT
TRBD1	TRBV4-3	few	TRBJ2-5	CASSQDADRVETQYF	TGCGCCAGCAGCCAAGATGCGGACAGGGTGGAGACCCAGTACTTC
.	TRBV12-3/TRBV12-4	.	TRBJ1-1	CASSLRQHEAFF	TGTGCCAGCAGTTTGCGGCAGCATGAAGCTTTCTTT
TRBD2	TRBV30	.	TRBJ2-5	CASGSGGVETQYF	TGTGCCTCGGGATCGGGGGGAGTAGAGACCCAGTACTTC
TRBD1	TRBV28	.	TRBJ2-5	CASTYAGGRETQYF	TGTGCCAGCACCTACGCAGGGGGAAGGGAGACCCAGTACTTC
.	TRBV20-1	.	TRBJ1-5	CSAREALYNQPQHF	TGCAGTGCTAGAGAAGCGCTTTACAATCAGCCCCAGCATTTT
.	TRBV20-1	few	TRBJ2-5	CSALVTETQYF	TGCAGTGCCCTTGTCACGGAGACCCAGTACTTC
TRBD1	TRBV28	.	TRBJ2-7	CASSHRGLYEQYF	TGTGCCAGCAGTCACAGGGGGCTCTACGAGCAGTACTTC
TRBD1	TRBV29-1	few	TRBJ1-1	CSIRDRVAFF	TGCAGCATCCGGGACAGGGTCGCTTTCTTT
TRBD2	TRBV30	few	TRBJ2-1	CAWSSLRGLSGDEQFF	TGTGCCTGGAGTTCTCTTCGGGGGCTTAGCGGGGATGAGCAGTTCTTC
.	TRBV5-1	.	TRBJ2-3	CASSLGGRSLGLDTQYF	TGCGCCAGCAGCTTGGGCGGTCGGAGCCTGGGTTTGGATACGCAGTATTTT
.	TRBV5-1	.	TRBJ2-7	CASSSLTGVNYEQYF	TGCGCCAGCAGCTCGCTGACAGGAGTCAACTACGAGCAGTACTTC
TRBD1	TRBV6-4	.	TRBJ2-2	CASSEGQANTGELFF	TGTGCCAGCAGCGAGGGACAGGCGAACACCGGGGAGCTGTTTTTT
TRBD1	TRBV4-3	.	TRBJ2-7	CASSQDGDRLTYEQYF	TGCGCCAGCAGCCAAGACGGGGACAGGCTCACGTACGAGCAGTACTTC
TRBD2	TRBV20-1	few	TRBJ2-3	CSASGGLAGGSDTDTQYF	TGCAGTGCCAGTGGTGGATTAGCGGGAGGCTCTGACACAGATACGCAGTATTTT
TRBD2	TRBV13	.	TRBJ2-3	CASSSLLAGVSTDTQYF	TGTGCCAGCAGCTCCCTGCTAGCGGGAGTCAGCACAGATACGCAGTATTTT
.	TRBV20-1	few	TRBJ2-7	CSAGASASYEQYF	TGCAGTGCCGGGGCTAGCGCTTCCTACGAGCAGTACTTC
.	TRBV15	.	TRBJ1-1	CATSDSGPMNTEAFF	TGTGCCACCAGCGACAGCGGACCCATGAACACTGAAGCTTTCTTT
.	TRBV28	.	TRBJ2-7	CASSPYGPGGEQYF	TGTGCCAGCAGTCCTTATGGGCCCGGCGGCGAGCAGTACTTC
.	TRBV2	.	TRBJ2-3	CASSEMSNTQYF	TGTGCCAGCAGTGAAATGAGCAATACGCAGTATTTT
TRBD2	TRBV11-2	.	TRBJ2-3	CASSPTLLTSGYPDTQYF	TGTGCCAGCAGCCCGACCCTACTGACTAGCGGGTACCCAGATACGCAGTATTTT
.	TRBV7-2	.	TRBJ2-1	CASSYVGGDEQFF	TGTGCCAGCAGCTACGTCGGCGGGGATGAGCAGTTCTTC
.	TRBV5-1	few	TRBJ1-1	CASSQQGLGTEAFF	TGCGCCAGCAGCCAGCAGGGGTTGGGCACTGAAGCTTTCTTT
.	TRBV28	.	TRBJ2-1	CASRRPGESYNEQFF	TGTGCCAGCAGACGACCGGGAGAGAGCTACAATGAGCAGTTCTTC
TRBD2	TRBV5-6	.	TRBJ2-1	CASSLGAGASFF	TGTGCCAGCAGCTTGGGGGCGGGAGCTTCGTTCTTC
.	TRBV29-1	.	TRBJ2-5	CSFALGARETQYF	TGCAGCTTCGCATTGGGGGCGCGGGAGACCCAGTACTTC
.	TRBV3-1	.	TRBJ2-5	CASRIGGGETQYF	TGTGCCAGCAGGATAGGGGGTGGAGAGACCCAGTACTTC
.	TRBV18	.	TRBJ2-5	CASYDSWGETQYF	TGTGCCAGCTACGACTCCTGGGGAGAGACCCAGTACTTC
.	TRBV5-1	.	TRBJ2-1	CASSRGDNNEQFF	TGCGCCAGCAGCAGGGGGGACAACAATGAGCAGTTCTTC
TRBD1	TRBV27	few	TRBJ1-1	CASSFYRGQSEAFF	TGTGCCAGCAGTTTCTACAGGGGGCAGAGTGAAGCTTTCTTT
.	TRBV27	.	TRBJ2-5	CASSSARRYQETQYF	TGTGCCAGCAGTTCGGCCAGGAGGTACCAAGAGACCCAGTACTTC
TRBD2	TRBV20-1	.	TRBJ2-1	CSARFPGLAGNEQFF	TGCAGTGCTAGGTTTCCGGGACTAGCAGGGAATGAGCAGTTCTTC
TRBD2	TRBV20-1	few	TRBJ2-7	CSAQTSGGYEQYF	TGCAGTGCTCAGACTAGCGGAGGCTACGAGCAGTACTTC
TRBD2	TRBV5-5	few	TRBJ2-3	CASSLANTLAGDEQYF	TGTGCCAGCAGCCTGGCCAATACGCTAGCGGGAGATGAGCAGTATTTT
.	TRBV30	.	TRBJ1-6	CAWSASRGFSYNSPLHF	TGTGCCTGGAGTGCCTCCAGGGGATTCTCCTATAATTCACCCCTCCACTTT
.	TRBV3-1	.	TRBJ1-2	CASSQGRADFYGYTF	TGTGCCAGCAGCCAAGGTAGAGCAGACTTCTATGGCTACACCTTC
.	TRBV7-9	.	TRBJ1-6	CASSFQGESPLHF	TGTGCCAGCAGCTTCCAGGGAGAATCACCCCTCCACTTT
.	TRBV7-3	few	TRBJ2-5	CASSPTVGQAETQYF	TGTGCCAGCAGCCCTACCGTGGGTCAAGCAGAGACCCAGTACTTC
.	TRBV9	few	TRBJ2-7	CASSQSSGLAYEQYF	TGTGCCAGCAGCCAGAGTAGCGGTCTCGCCTACGAGCAGTACTTC
.	TRBV25-1	.	TRBJ2-1	CASSHARERVGEQFF	TGTGCCAGCAGTCATGCCCGGGAGAGGGTCGGTGAGCAGTTCTTC
.	TRBV12-3/TRBV12-4	few	TRBJ1-2	CAAAGPAGGYTF	TGTGCCGCAGCGGGGCCGGCGGGAGGCTACACCTTC
TRBD1	TRBV6-1	few	TRBJ2-2	CASSDRGGNTGELFF	TGTGCCAGCAGCGACAGGGGCGGGAACACCGGGGAGCTGTTTTTT
.	TRBV5-1	.	TRBJ1-6	CASSLAYIRDSPLHF	TGCGCCAGCAGCTTGGCCTATATAAGGGATTCACCCCTCCACTTT
.	TRBV5-8	.	TRBJ1-1	CASSPGPGEGTEAFF	TGTGCCAGCAGCCCTGGGCCCGGGGAAGGGACTGAAGCTTTCTTT
.	TRBV7-8	.	TRBJ2-1	CASSLGGGGRIEQFF	TGTGCCAGCAGCTTAGGAGGGGGCGGGAGGATTGAGCAGTTCTTC
TRBD2	TRBV20-1	many	TRBJ2-3	CSGRNSGRRGTQYF	TGCAGTGGCCGGAATAGCGGGAGGCGGGGTACGCAGTATTTT
.	TRBV30	.	TRBJ1-1	CACLRPGNTEAFF	TGTGCCTGCCTCAGGCCAGGGAACACTGAAGCTTTCTTT
TRBD2	TRBV10-3	.	TRBJ2-7	CAISGAFDGGVGGGGYEQYF	TGTGCCATCAGCGGAGCCTTTGACGGAGGGGTGGGGGGGGGAGGCTACGAGCAGTACTTC
.	TRBV19	once	TRBJ2-5	CASSSNLNRPGNF	TGTGCCAGTAGTAGCAACCTCAACAGACCGGGCAACTTC
.	TRBV14	.	TRBJ1-1	CASSPWRLTPIAEAFF	TGTGCCAGCAGCCCTTGGCGGCTGACGCCAATCGCTGAAGCTTTCTTT
TRBD2	TRBV6-5	.	TRBJ2-3	CASSYGLGLAGAQYF	TGTGCCAGCAGTTACGGCCTCGGACTAGCTGGTGCGCAGTATTTT
.	TRBV7-3	few	TRBJ2-1	CASSFQKAYEQFF	TGTGCCAGCAGCTTCCAGAAGGCGTATGAGCAGTTCTTC
.	TRBV19	few	TRBJ1-1	CASSPRPGTFNTEAFF	TGTGCCAGTAGTCCTCGTCCCGGGACGTTTAACACTGAAGCTTTCTTT
TRBD2	TRBV20-1	few	TRBJ2-1	CSASAAGGLHDEQFF	TGCAGTGCTAGTGCCGCGGGGGGGCTGCACGATGAGCAGTTCTTC
.	TRBV4-3	few	TRBJ2-3	CASSQGASSSDTQYF	TGCGCCAGCAGCCAAGGGGCTAGCAGTTCAGATACGCAGTATTTT
.	TRBV5-1	.	TRBJ2-5	CASSLLPQETQYF	TGCGCCAGCAGCCTGCTTCCCCAAGAGACCCAGTACTTC